The present T cell receptor (beta chain) was sequenced within a study of T-cell reconstitution after alpha-beta-depleted transplantation in children. This clonotype was observed a handful of times. The germline V gene encodes CDR1 MNHEY and CDR2 SVGAGI. The CDR3 runs 14 residues. The V gene end was trimmed by 4 bases and the J gene end by 7 bases; junction bases not matched to a gene: 7. A TCRbeta library incorporating unique molecular identifiers was prepared. TCRdb re-derived calls from the PCR reads in MiXCR, one entry per CDR3 protein. Of around 530,000 distinct CDR3 sequences listed, roughly 33% are singletons.

The sequence derives from a human donor who donated a stem cell graft to a child with aplastic anemia. J is TRBJ1-5 and V is TRBV6-5; 7 bases line up with TRBD1. The material sequenced was PBMCs from the stem cell graft donor, taken from the stem cell graft. CDR3 loop: CASSLDRREQPQHF. In nucleotides, the CDR3 is TGTGCCAGCAGTTTGGACAGGAGAGAACAGCCCCAGCATTTT.